What follows are 9 T cell receptor beta chains derived from one specimen sequenced in a study of cytomegalovirus exposure and HLA in healthy donors. The PCR made use of 60 Vbeta and 13 Jbeta primers. Assay: immunoSEQ multiplex PCR; the TCRdb copy retains only in-frame clones and omits some. The sample has over 100,000 clones; about 69% are singletons. The sample comprised PBMCs. The receptor source for this set is a human donor in good health.

V is TRBV29-1 and J is TRBJ2-6, with TRBD1 as a possible D gene (6 bases). CDR1 is SQVTM, CDR2 ANQGSEA, per germline. The CDR3 has 13 residues. Trimming shortened V by 4 bases and J by 2 bases, and 6 bases separated the two germline ends. The CDR3 reads CSVAGAGANVLTF. In DNA, the CDR3 is TGCAGCGTTGCAGGGGCTGGGGCCAACGTCCTGACTTTC.

The genes are TRBV25-1 and TRBJ2-7; 9 bases match TRBD1. CDR1 is MGHDK and CDR2 is SYGVNS in the germline V gene. The CDR3 runs to 15 residues. The V gene end was trimmed by 1 base and the J gene end by 6 bases; junction bases not matched to a gene: 7. The CDR3 nucleotides read TGTGCCAGCAGTGAATCCGGGACAGGGAGGGGCGAGCAGTACTTC. Translating it yields CASSESGTGRGEQYF.

This sequence joins TRBV29-1 and TRBJ2-3, with 8 bases lining up with TRBD2. This CDR3 spans 17 amino acids. Trimming took 0 bases from V and 4 from J; bases not matched to a gene: 12. Germline V gene sequence: CDR1 SQVTM, CDR2 ANQGSEA. Here the CDR3 reads CSVEDWETSVEADTQYF. CDR3 nucleotide sequence: TGCAGCGTTGAAGATTGGGAGACTAGCGTAGAGGCAGATACGCAGTATTTT.

The chain links TRBV7-9 to TRBJ2-7; 8 nucleotides align to TRBD1. Germline-derived CDR1 and CDR2 are SEHNR and FQNEAQ (reference sequence). The CDR3 totals 14 residues. J lost 5 bases, V lost 5 bases, and 8 bases had no gene match. The CDR3 bases are TGTGCCAGCAGCCTAGGGGGACAGGTGCACGAGCAGTACTTC. Translating gives CASSLGGQVHEQYF.

CDR3 coding DNA: TGTGCCAGCAGTTACTCGGGCGGGATCGCAGATACGCAGTATTTT. Protein: CASSYSGGIADTQYF. J is TRBJ2-3 and V is TRBV6-5; perhaps TRBD2 as D (6 bases). The CDR3 runs 15 residues. V lost 0 bases and J lost 4, with 11 bases in between. CDR1 and CDR2 from the germline V gene are MNHEY and SVGAGI.

The V and J genes are TRBV6-1 and TRBJ1-5; the D is unclear. The V end lost 2 bases, the J end lost 2 bases, and 13 bases lay between the germline ends. Germline V lookup: CDR1 MNHNS, CDR2 SASEGT. The CDR3 is made up of 16 amino acids. The CDR3 sequence is CASSERASMGNQPQHF. The CDR3 bases are TGTGCCAGCAGTGAAAGAGCATCCATGGGCAATCAGCCCCAGCATTTT.

This clone showed up just a few times. This sequence joins TRBV4-1 and TRBJ1-1; no reliable D call. The germline V gene encodes CDR1 MGHRA and CDR2 YSYEKL. Deletions cut 5 bases from V and 1 base from J, with 17 bases between. The CDR3 has 16 amino acids. This chain's CDR3 is CASSFPPRQENTEAFF. The CDR3 region has the DNA TGCGCCAGCAGCTTCCCTCCCCGCCAGGAGAACACTGAAGCTTTCTTT.

The chain uses TRBV29-1 and TRBJ2-7; the match to TRBD2 covers 13 bases. The V gene end was trimmed by 6 bases and the J gene end by 2 bases; junction bases not matched to a gene: 4. Germline-derived CDR1 and CDR2 are SQVTM and ANQGSEA. The CDR3 is made up of 14 amino acids. The CDR3 here is CSVMGLAGTYEQYF. The CDR3 DNA reads as TGCAGCGTAATGGGACTAGCGGGGACCTACGAGCAGTACTTC.

This chain uses TRBV2 with TRBJ1-5, with D perhaps matching TRBD1 (5 bases). Trimming took 6 bases from V and 1 from J, leaving 7 bases between them. CDR1 and CDR2 (germline): SNHLY, FYNNEI. The CDR3 extends over 13 amino acids. CDR3 coding DNA: TGTGCCAGCAGGGGGCTAAGCAATCAGCCCCAGCATTTT. As protein: CASRGLSNQPQHF.